The 10 T cell receptor beta chains listed next were all sequenced from one sample in a study of blood T cell repertoires in COVID-19. Some clones are missing from TCRdb's copy, which holds only in-frame ones; the method was immunoSEQ multiplex PCR. Of around 290,000 clones in the sample, 88% were seen once. The source material was PBMCs or T cells enriched from blood (not recorded which). These receptors all come from a woman aged 55-70 years in a cohort exposed to, infected with or recovered from COVID-19 (not recorded which).

This chain joins TRBV5-1 and TRBJ2-1; D uncertain. CDR3 length equals 15 residues. Germline lookup yields CDR1 SGHRS and CDR2 YFSETQ. V lost 1 base, J lost 1 base, and 9 bases lay in between. The CDR3 DNA follows: TGCGCCAGCAGCTTGTCACTTCAATCCTACAATGAGCAGTTCTTC. It yields the protein CASSLSLQSYNEQFF.

This sequence joins TRBV30 and TRBJ1-4; 10 bases align to TRBD1. After removal of 7 bases from V and 7 bases from J, the junction contained 9 bases not matched to a gene. Per germline, CDR1 GTSNPN and CDR2 SVGIG (reference sequence). CDR3 size: 14 residues. CDR3 residues: CAYNSGTGVEKLFF. Here the CDR3 DNA reads TGTGCCTACAACTCCGGGACAGGGGTTGAAAAACTGTTTTTT.

The V gene is TRBV19, the J gene TRBJ2-1; TRBD2 matches at 8 bases. Losses at the gene ends were 4 bases for V and 9 bases for J; bases not matched to a gene: 14. This CDR3 contains 16 residues. Germline V gene lookup returns CDR1 LNHDA and CDR2 SQIVND (reference sequence). DNA for the CDR3: TGTGCCAGTAGTACCGGGAGGGCCCTCGTATCAAGTGAGCAGTTCTTC. This codes for CASSTGRALVSSEQFF.

The chain combines TRBV5-1 with TRBJ2-2; 11 bases fit TRBD2. CDR1 SGHRS and CDR2 YFSETQ come from the germline V gene. This CDR3 is 15 amino acids long. Germline trimming cut 8 bases from V and 7 bases from J; bases unmatched to any gene: 10. CDR3 sequence: CASVELAGVNGELFF. The DNA of the CDR3 is TGCGCCAGTGTCGAACTAGCGGGAGTTAACGGGGAGCTGTTTTTT. The whole variable domain, filled in from reference TRBV5-1 and TRBJ2-2, reads KAGVTQTPRYLIKTRGQQVTLSCSPISGHRSVSWYQQTPGQGLQFLFEYFSETQRNKGNFPGRFSGRQFSNSRSEMNVSTLELGDSALYLCASVELAGVNGELFFGEGSRLTVL.

This chain links TRBV28 with TRBJ2-7; 10 bases agree with TRBD2. This CDR3 is 15 amino acids long. Germline V gene data show CDR1 as MDHEN and CDR2 as SYDVKM. V gave up 5 bases and J gave up 4 bases; unmatched junction bases: 8. For the CDR3, the DNA is TGTGCCAGCAGTCCAATAGCGGGAGGAAAGTACGAGCAGTACTTC. The encoded protein is CASSPIAGGKYEQYF.

The J gene is TRBJ2-7, the V gene TRBV2; weak D call: TRBD2 (6 bases). The CDR3 spans 17 residues. Trimming stripped 0 bases from V and 0 bases from J, with 15 bases between. Germline values: CDR1 SNHLY, CDR2 FYNNEI. Written as DNA, the CDR3 is TGTGCCAGCAGTGAAGCGCTTCTTGGAGGGGACTCCTACGAGCAGTACTTC. Its translation: CASSEALLGGDSYEQYF.

This clone was recorded only once. This chain joins TRBV2 and TRBJ1-1, with D tentatively TRBD1 (5 bases). This CDR3 is 16 amino acids long. The germline V gene encodes CDR1 SNHLY and CDR2 FYNNEI. The germline V and J ends were trimmed by 2 bases and 0 bases, with 13 bases remaining between them. CDR3 protein: CASSEQGRFMNTEAFF. CDR3 nucleotides: TGTGCCAGCAGTGAACAGGGTAGGTTCATGAACACTGAAGCTTTCTTT.

The rearrangement links TRBV18 to TRBJ2-7; 9 bases align to TRBD2. V lost 4 bases, J lost 4 bases, and 5 bases stayed unmatched. CDR3 length: 14 residues. Germline CDR1 KGHSH, CDR2 LQKENI. CDR3 DNA: TGTGCCAGCTCACGGGCTAGCGGGGTTTACGAGCAGTACTTC. As protein: CASSRASGVYEQYF.

This clone was detected only a few times. The rearrangement joins TRBV2 to TRBJ2-3; the match to TRBD2 covers 9 bases. This CDR3 contains 17 residues. The germline gives CDR1 SNHLY, CDR2 FYNNEI. With V trimmed by 0 bases and J by 0 bases, 4 bases remained unmatched. The CDR3 DNA follows: TGTGCCAGCAGTGAAGCGGCGACTAGCGGAAGCACAGATACGCAGTATTTT. The encoded protein is CASSEAATSGSTDTQYF.

This clone was recorded only once. The chain links TRBV28 to TRBJ2-7, with 11 positions matching TRBD1. Per germline, CDR1 MDHEN and CDR2 SYDVKM. With 5 bases clipped from V and 9 bases from J, the junction kept 12 bases outside the gene matches. The CDR3 extends over 15 amino acids. In nucleotides, the CDR3 is TGTGCCAGCAGTGCCACCGGGACAGGGGGTAGAGGGCAGTACTTC. Its translation is CASSATGTGGRGQYF.